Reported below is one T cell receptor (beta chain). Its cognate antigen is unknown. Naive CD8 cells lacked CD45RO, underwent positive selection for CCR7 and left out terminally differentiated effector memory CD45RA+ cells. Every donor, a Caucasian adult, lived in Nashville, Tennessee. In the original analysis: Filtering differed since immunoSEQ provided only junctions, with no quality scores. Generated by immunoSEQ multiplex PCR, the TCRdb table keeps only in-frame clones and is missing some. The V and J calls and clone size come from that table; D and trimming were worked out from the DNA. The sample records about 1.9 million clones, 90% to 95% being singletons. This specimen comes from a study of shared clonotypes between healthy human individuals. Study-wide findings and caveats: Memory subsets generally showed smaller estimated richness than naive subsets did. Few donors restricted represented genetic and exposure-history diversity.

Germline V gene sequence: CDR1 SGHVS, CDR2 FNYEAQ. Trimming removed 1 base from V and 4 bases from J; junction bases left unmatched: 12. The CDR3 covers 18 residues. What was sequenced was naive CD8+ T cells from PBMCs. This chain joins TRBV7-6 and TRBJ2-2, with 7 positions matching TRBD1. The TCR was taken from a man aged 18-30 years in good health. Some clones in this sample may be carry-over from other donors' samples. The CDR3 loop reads CASSLERLTGVATGELFF. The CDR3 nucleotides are TGTGCCAGCAGCTTAGAGCGGCTTACAGGGGTGGCCACCGGGGAGCTGTTTTTT.